A selection of T cell receptor beta chains follows, all from one sample in a study of brain T cells in children with intractable seizures. Only in-frame clones appear in the TCRdb table, and some are missing; sequencing was by immunoSEQ multiplex PCR. The sample has about 340,000 clones, roughly 92% seen once. The input for sequencing was peripheral blood, taken more than 4 months after surgery. These receptor sequences come from a boy in the first two years of life with tuberous sclerosis and intractable seizures. The CDR3 runs from the conserved cysteine through the conserved F or W. The order of the fields is J gene, V gene, D gene, clone size, CDR3 protein, CDR3 DNA. A D gene is named only where the DNA matches it firmly. Some rows mark clone size as missing; the rest say once, few, many or name a class of expanded clone.

TRBJ2-3 | TRBV9 | NA | NA | CASSPRLGGTDTQYF | TGTGCCAGCAGCCCCAGACTAGGGGGGACGGATACGCAGTATTTT
TRBJ1-2 | TRBV7-9 | NA | NA | CASSPGRGNYGYTF | TGTGCCAGCAGCCCGGGGCGGGGGAACTATGGCTACACCTTC
TRBJ1-2 | TRBV14 | NA | NA | CASSQVRAYGYTF | TGTGCCAGCAGCCAAGTTCGAGCCTATGGCTACACCTTC
TRBJ2-7 | TRBV20-1 | NA | NA | CSAYTGLEQYF | TGCAGTGCATATACGGGGCTCGAGCAGTACTTC
TRBJ1-2 | TRBV10-3 | NA | NA | CAISESGFHGYTF | TGTGCCATCAGTGAGTCCGGGTTTCATGGCTACACCTTC
TRBJ2-1 | TRBV9 | TRBD2 | NA | CASSVVSSGSLHEQFF | TGTGCCAGCAGCGTAGTTAGTAGCGGGAGCCTCCATGAGCAGTTCTTC
TRBJ2-2 | TRBV19 | TRBD1 | NA | CASSKEGAVGELFF | TGTGCCAGTAGTAAAGAGGGGGCGGTCGGGGAGCTGTTTTTT
TRBJ2-1 | TRBV20-1 | NA | NA | CSLLTGNEQFF | TGCAGTCTTCTTACGGGAAATGAGCAGTTCTTC
TRBJ1-2 | TRBV7-9 | TRBD1 | NA | CASSWDSDSYGYTF | TGTGCCAGCAGCTGGGACAGCGACTCTTATGGCTACACCTTC
TRBJ2-5 | TRBV5-4 | NA | NA | CASSLVQETQYF | TGTGCCAGCAGCTTGGTCCAAGAGACCCAGTACTTC
TRBJ2-1 | TRBV15 | TRBD2 | NA | CATSRGATSGNSNEQFF | TGTGCCACCAGCAGAGGGGCAACTAGCGGGAATAGCAATGAGCAGTTCTTC
TRBJ2-5 | TRBV6-6 | NA | NA | CASTPGETQYF | TGTGCCAGCACCCCGGGAGAGACCCAGTACTTC
TRBJ2-1 | TRBV12-3/TRBV12-4 | NA | NA | CASSLVGANEQFF | TGTGCCAGCAGTTTGGTCGGGGCCAATGAGCAGTTCTTC
TRBJ2-7 | TRBV30 | NA | NA | CAWNLGRRGNEQYF | TGTGCCTGGAATCTCGGCAGAAGGGGTAACGAGCAGTACTTC
TRBJ2-1 | TRBV6-6 | TRBD2 | NA | CASSRLAGGIMNEQFF | TGTGCCAGCAGTCGACTAGCGGGGGGGATTATGAATGAGCAGTTCTTC
TRBJ2-2 | TRBV29-1 | TRBD1 | NA | CSAPGQGTGELFF | TGCAGCGCCCCGGGACAGGGGACCGGGGAGCTGTTTTTT
TRBJ1-2 | TRBV7-9 | NA | NA | CASSVGHGVNGYTF | TGTGCCAGCAGCGTGGGACACGGGGTCAATGGCTACACCTTC
TRBJ2-3 | TRBV5-1 | TRBD2 | once | CASSLALAGKDTQYF | TGCGCCAGCAGCTTGGCACTAGCGGGAAAAGATACGCAGTATTTT
TRBJ1-4 | TRBV21-1 | NA | NA | CASIIGGGPLNEKLFF | TGTGCCAGCATTATTGGGGGGGGGCCCCTTAATGAAAAACTGTTTTTT
TRBJ2-1 | TRBV9 | NA | NA | CASSVGRGSYNEQFF | TGTGCCAGCAGCGTAGGGAGAGGATCCTACAATGAGCAGTTCTTC
TRBJ2-6 | TRBV9 | NA | NA | CASSVKEPGFGANVLTF | TGTGCCAGCAGCGTAAAGGAACCAGGATTTGGGGCCAACGTCCTGACTTTC
TRBJ2-1 | TRBV28 | TRBD2 | NA | CASSFIAGTASYNEQFF | TGTGCCAGCAGTTTTATAGCGGGAACCGCTTCCTACAATGAGCAGTTCTTC
TRBJ2-2 | TRBV10-3 | TRBD2 | NA | CAIRSLAGRTGELFF | TGTGCCATCAGGTCACTAGCGGGAAGGACCGGGGAGCTGTTTTTT
TRBJ1-1 | TRBV5-1 | NA | NA | CASSLSQRNTEAFF | TGCGCCAGCAGCTTGAGTCAAAGGAACACTGAAGCTTTCTTT
TRBJ2-1 | TRBV5-6 | TRBD2 | once | CASGGLAAYNEQFF | TGTGCCAGCGGAGGACTAGCGGCTTACAATGAGCAGTTCTTC
TRBJ2-1 | TRBV5-1 | NA | NA | CASSLGDGYNEQFF | TGCGCCAGCAGCTTGGGGGACGGGTACAATGAGCAGTTCTTC
TRBJ1-1 | TRBV2 | NA | NA | CASSPQGRNTEAFF | TGTGCCAGCAGCCCACAGGGTAGGAACACTGAAGCTTTCTTT
TRBJ2-7 | TRBV7-9 | NA | NA | CASSLMDSSFPREQYF | TGTGCCAGCAGCCTAATGGACAGCTCCTTCCCCCGGGAGCAGTACTTC
TRBJ2-1 | TRBV10-3 | TRBD2 | NA | CAISVRASGGYNEQFF | TGTGCCATCAGTGTGCGGGCTAGCGGGGGGTACAATGAGCAGTTCTTC
TRBJ1-5 | TRBV20-1 | TRBD1 | NA | CSASWQGVDPQHF | TGCAGTGCTAGTTGGCAGGGGGTCGACCCCCAGCATTTT
TRBJ2-3 | TRBV4-1 | TRBD2 | NA | CASSQPVGLAGVDTQYF | TGCGCCAGCAGCCAACCGGTTGGGCTAGCGGGAGTAGATACGCAGTATTTT
TRBJ2-1 | TRBV11-2 | NA | once | CASSFTISGSSYNEQFF | TGTGCCAGCAGCTTTACAATATCGGGAAGCTCCTACAATGAGCAGTTCTTC
TRBJ2-7 | TRBV28 | TRBD2 | NA | CASSYTSGRSYEQYF | TGTGCCAGCAGTTATACTAGCGGGAGATCCTACGAGCAGTACTTC
TRBJ1-5 | TRBV19 | NA | NA | CASNYRGGTSNQPQHF | TGTGCCAGTAACTATCGTGGAGGGACTAGCAATCAGCCCCAGCATTTT
TRBJ2-7 | TRBV2 | NA | NA | CASSPAGAYEQYF | TGTGCCAGCAGCCCCGCTGGGGCCTACGAGCAGTACTTC
TRBJ1-1 | TRBV30 | NA | NA | CAWSVGRGGTEAFF | TGTGCCTGGAGTGTAGGGCGGGGGGGCACTGAAGCTTTCTTT
TRBJ2-7 | TRBV3-1/TRBV3-2 | TRBD2 | NA | CASSQAELAPYEQYF | TGTGCCAGCAGCCAAGCGGAACTAGCGCCTTACGAGCAGTACTTC
TRBJ2-7 | TRBV9 | NA | NA | CASSAGNSAYEQYF | TGTGCCAGCAGCGCCGGGAATAGCGCCTACGAGCAGTACTTC
TRBJ2-7 | TRBV5-6 | NA | NA | CASSFSYRHDERDEQYF | TGTGCCAGCAGCTTTTCGTATCGACACGACGAAAGGGACGAGCAGTACTTC